The rows below give T cell receptor beta chains drawn from one sample of a study of blood T cell repertoires in COVID-19. The protocol was immunoSEQ multiplex PCR, while the TCRdb copy is restricted to in-frame clones and leaves out a portion. The sample lists some 160,000 clones, over 75% seen once, with 6.6% in the top ten. Sequenced sample: PBMCs or T cells enriched from blood (not recorded which). The receptors were gathered from a woman aged 45-65 years who had recovered from COVID-19. Each CDR3 is given with its conserved first and last residue. Fields, in order: D gene, V gene, J gene, clone size, CDR3 DNA, CDR3 protein. The D gene is left open where the match is weak. For some rows the clone size is stated as once, few or many, or as a class when expanded; others skip it.

TRBD1	TRBV6-5	TRBJ2-3	-	TGTGCCAGCAGTTACCTGGGACAGAGCACAGATACGCAGTATTTT	CASSYLGQSTDTQYF
TRBD2	TRBV5-1	TRBJ2-3	few	TGCGCCAGCAGCACCGCGGGGGGGCGGGCAGATACGCAGTATTTT	CASSTAGGRADTQYF
-	TRBV2	TRBJ1-5	-	TGTGCCAGCAGAAGGGGCGGCGGGGATCAGCCCCAGCATTTT	CASRRGGGDQPQHF
TRBD1	TRBV5-1	TRBJ2-3	-	TGCGCCAGCAGCTCCGGGACAGGGGCCGATACGCAGTATTTT	CASSSGTGADTQYF
-	TRBV7-2	TRBJ2-5	-	TGTGCCAGCAGCCGCGGGGGCCTGTACCAAGAGACCCAGTACTTC	CASSRGGLYQETQYF
-	TRBV28	TRBJ1-2	-	TGTGCCAGCGGAAACCGTGGACAGTCTGGCTACACCTTC	CASGNRGQSGYTF
TRBD1	TRBV6-2/TRBV6-3	TRBJ2-1	few	TGTGCCAGCAGTTACTCGTCGGGACAGGGGGCGATGAATGAGCAGTTCTTC	CASSYSSGQGAMNEQFF
-	TRBV19	TRBJ2-3	-	TGTGCCAGCAAACGACAGATCACAGATACGCAGTATTTT	CASKRQITDTQYF
TRBD2	TRBV6-2/TRBV6-3	TRBJ2-1	-	TGTGCCAGCAGTTACGTATGGCGGGGGAGCTCCTACAATGAGCAGTTCTTC	CASSYVWRGSSYNEQFF
TRBD1	TRBV6-6	TRBJ2-3	-	TGTGCCAGCAGCTCGGGACAGCCTGGGGATACGCAGTATTTT	CASSSGQPGDTQYF
TRBD1	TRBV6-2/TRBV6-3	TRBJ2-6	-	TGTGCCAGCAGTAGATGGACAGGGCCTATAGTCTCTGGGGCCAACGTCCTGACTTTC	CASSRWTGPIVSGANVLTF
TRBD2	TRBV2	TRBJ2-5	-	TGTGCCAGCAGTGTTCTAGCGGGGGTCCAAGAGACCCAGTACTTC	CASSVLAGVQETQYF
-	TRBV4-1	TRBJ1-2	few	TGCGCCAGCAGCCAAGACCTTAGGGGTGGCTACACCTTC	CASSQDLRGGYTF
TRBD1	TRBV27	TRBJ1-6	-	TGTGCCAGCAGTTTTAAGGGCGCGACAGGGCAATCACCCCTCCACTTT	CASSFKGATGQSPLHF
-	TRBV19	TRBJ2-7	-	TGTGCCAGTAGTATAGGTAGCCTACAGGGCGAGCAGTACTTC	CASSIGSLQGEQYF
TRBD1	TRBV19	TRBJ2-7	-	TGTGCCAGTACCCCTAGGGTGGGACAGGGGTACTACGAGCAGTACTTC	CASTPRVGQGYYEQYF
-	TRBV4-3	TRBJ2-5	-	TGCGCCAGCAGCCAAGGAAACAGGGAAGAGACCCAGTACTTC	CASSQGNREETQYF
-	TRBV7-6	TRBJ1-6	-	TGTGCCAGCAGCTTATCAGAGGGCACACGTTCACCCCTCCACTTT	CASSLSEGTRSPLHF
TRBD1	TRBV19	TRBJ2-1	-	TGTGCCAGTAGTGAAGGGACAGGGCCCCACAATGAGCAGTTCTTC	CASSEGTGPHNEQFF
-	TRBV7-3	TRBJ2-3	-	TGTGCCAGCAGCTTCGGGGGAAGCACAGATACGCAGTATTTT	CASSFGGSTDTQYF
TRBD1	TRBV13	TRBJ1-1	-	TGTGCCAGCTGTTGGACAGGGCGGTTTTCTGAAGCTTTCTTT	CASCWTGRFSEAFF
TRBD1	TRBV6-5	TRBJ2-1	-	TGTGCCAGCAGTTACTCTCCGGGACAGGGGGCGGTTGAGCAGTTCTTC	CASSYSPGQGAVEQFF
TRBD2	TRBV3-1/TRBV3-2	TRBJ2-3	-	TGTGCCAGCAGCCACCCGGGACTAACCTACACAGATACGCAGTATTTT	CASSHPGLTYTDTQYF
-	TRBV14	TRBJ1-1	-	TGTGCCAGCTCCCCAGCTCAGGGATCCAACACTGAAGCTTTCTTT	CASSPAQGSNTEAFF
-	TRBV7-8	TRBJ2-2	-	TGTGCCAGCAGCCGCGTCGGGGTCGGGGAGCTGTTTTTT	CASSRVGVGELFF
TRBD2	TRBV5-1	TRBJ2-7	-	TGCGCCAGCAGCTGGACCTGGACTAGCGGGGACTACGAGCAGTACTTC	CASSWTWTSGDYEQYF
TRBD1	TRBV9	TRBJ2-3	-	TGTGCCAGCAGCGCCGCCGGGACAGCTACAGATACGCAGTATTTT	CASSAAGTATDTQYF
TRBD1	TRBV5-6	TRBJ1-3	few	TGTGCCAGCAGCTGGGACAGTTCCTCTGGAAACACCATATATTTT	CASSWDSSSGNTIYF
TRBD1	TRBV4-3	TRBJ1-4	-	TGCGCCAGCAGCCAAGATCGGGGGACAGGGGAGCCAACTAATGAAAAACTGTTTTTT	CASSQDRGTGEPTNEKLFF
TRBD1	TRBV7-9	TRBJ1-2	-	TGTGCCAGCAGCTATCCGGGACAGGGGAACTATGGCTACACCTTC	CASSYPGQGNYGYTF
TRBD2	TRBV24-1	TRBJ2-3	-	TGTGCCACCAGTGATTCCCCTCGGCGGGGGATAGATACGCAGTATTTT	CATSDSPRRGIDTQYF
-	TRBV6-5	TRBJ2-1	-	TGTGCCAGCAAGAAGTGGGGGGACAATGAGCAGTTCTTC	CASKKWGDNEQFF
-	TRBV6-4	TRBJ2-5	-	TGTGCCAGCGCCGGATCCACGCGGGAGACCCAGTACTTC	CASAGSTRETQYF
TRBD1	TRBV6-5	TRBJ2-1	-	TGTGCCAGCAGTTACGCGGAGGGGACAGGGTTCAATGAGCAGTTCTTC	CASSYAEGTGFNEQFF
-	TRBV6-1	TRBJ2-7	-	TGTGCCAGCAGTGAAAACTTGGGGGGAAGCTACGAGCAGTACTTC	CASSENLGGSYEQYF
-	TRBV11-1	TRBJ2-5	-	TGTGCCAGCAGAACCGGGGAAGAGACCCAGTACTTC	CASRTGEETQYF
-	TRBV27	TRBJ1-1	-	TGTGCCAGCAGTTTATCGATCCTAAGCTCTGAAGCTTTCTTT	CASSLSILSSEAFF
TRBD1	TRBV24-1	TRBJ2-2	-	TGTGCCACCAGTAGAGACGGACAGGCGAACACCGGGGAGCTGTTTTTT	CATSRDGQANTGELFF
-	TRBV11-1	TRBJ2-5	once	TGTGCCAGCAGCTTAGTAGGGGGAACACAAGAGACCCAGTACTTC	CASSLVGGTQETQYF
-	TRBV6-2/TRBV6-3	TRBJ1-1	-	TGTGCCAGCAGTTACCCAGGGGCCGGCACTGAAGCTTTCTTT	CASSYPGAGTEAFF
TRBD1	TRBV30	TRBJ1-1	-	TGTGCCTGGAGGGGACAGCTTTTGAACACTGAAGCTTTCTTT	CAWRGQLLNTEAFF
-	TRBV10-3	TRBJ1-2	-	TGTGCCATCAGGGACAGCGACTATGGCTACACCTTC	CAIRDSDYGYTF
TRBD1	TRBV19	TRBJ1-1	-	TGTGCCAGTAACTACAGGGGGAGCACTGAAGCTTTCTTT	CASNYRGSTEAFF
TRBD1	TRBV6-2/TRBV6-3	TRBJ2-3	-	TGTGCCAGCAGGTACGGGGCAGGGGGCCCCGCAGATACGCAGTATTTT	CASRYGAGGPADTQYF
-	TRBV4-3	TRBJ2-1	-	TGCGCCAGCAGCCACGAGGCGGCTTACAATGAGCAGTTCTTC	CASSHEAAYNEQFF
-	TRBV15	TRBJ1-2	-	TGTGCCACCAGCAGAGTCGCGGGACTTTTTAGTGGCTACACCTTC	CATSRVAGLFSGYTF
-	TRBV19	TRBJ2-7	-	TGTGCCATCCCGGACTCCCGCTGGGCTCCCGGAGGCTACGAGCAGTACTTC	CAIPDSRWAPGGYEQYF
TRBD2	TRBV5-1	TRBJ2-3	-	TGCGCCAGCAGCTTAAGCGGGGGGGCCCCAGATACGCAGTATTTT	CASSLSGGAPDTQYF